What follows are 19 T cell receptor beta chains derived from one specimen sequenced in a study of T cell repertoires in ileal Crohn's disease. The time point here: inflamed ileum from the surgical specimen. Method: immunoSEQ multiplex PCR; TCRdb's copy keeps in-frame clones and lacks some. There are 16,000 or so clones in the sample; more than 90% occur only once, and roughly 7.1% lies in the top ten. The sample taken for sequencing was ileal tissue. The receptors derive from an adult with Crohn's disease.

The rearrangement uses TRBV6-6 and TRBJ2-7, with 11 positions matching TRBD1. The CDR3 covers 14 residues. Germline CDR1 and CDR2: MNHNY and SVGAGI (reference sequence). V was clipped by 3 bases and J by 3 bases; unmatched bases: 1. The CDR3 loop reads CASSYGTGGYEQYF. In DNA, the CDR3 is TGTGCCAGCAGTTATGGGACAGGGGGCTACGAGCAGTACTTC.

The gene calls are TRBV5-1 and TRBJ2-5; D is unresolved. There are 12 residues in the CDR3. CDR1 SGHRS and CDR2 YFSETQ come from the germline V gene. V was shortened by 0 bases and J by 3 bases, with 3 bases between the two germline ends. This chain's CDR3 is CASSLGKETQYF. For the CDR3, the DNA is TGCGCCAGCAGCTTGGGCAAAGAGACCCAGTACTTC.

This chain joins TRBV5-8 and TRBJ1-6; D possibly corresponds to TRBD1 (5 bases). The CDR3 extends over 15 amino acids. The V and J ends lost 4 bases and 7 bases respectively, with 15 bases between them. Germline CDR1 and CDR2: SGHTS and YDEGEE. The CDR3 protein is CASSKQPGGNSPLHF. The CDR3 bases are TGTGCCAGCAGCAAACAACCTGGGGGGAATTCACCCCTCCACTTT. The full variable domain, with the rest looked up from reference TRBV5-8 and TRBJ1-6, is EAGVTQSPTHLIKTRGQQATLRCSPISGHTSVYWYQQALGLGLQFLLWYDEGEERNRGNFPPRFSGRQFPNYSSELNVNALELEDSALYLCASSKQPGGNSPLHFGNGTRLTVT.

The chain combines TRBV25-1 with TRBJ1-5; 9 positions agree with TRBD1. Germline loops: CDR1 MGHDK, CDR2 SYGVNS. Trimming at V came to 4 bases and at J to 0 bases, leaving 1 base not matched to a gene. The CDR3 length is 15 residues. The CDR3 reads CASSGGQGSNQPQHF. The CDR3 nucleotides are TGTGCCAGCAGTGGGGGACAGGGTAGCAATCAGCCCCAGCATTTT.

As to this clone: At one end the junction does not follow the germline gene, possibly because of a read error. The chain has TRBV19 and TRBJ1-1; D remains ambiguous. The CDR3 is 13 amino acids. From germline, CDR1 is LNHDA and CDR2 SQIVND (reference sequence). CDR3 amino acids: CASRIGENTEAFF. The CDR3, as DNA: TGTGCCAGTAGAATAGGAGAGAACACTGAAGCTTTCTTT.

The CDR3 DNA reads as TGTGCCAGCAGTGATGGCCCTTTAGGTGAAAAACTGTTTTTT. Translating it yields CASSDGPLGEKLFF. The genes are TRBV6-1 and TRBJ1-4; D is undetermined. Germline CDR1 and CDR2: MNHNS and SASEGT. The CDR3 has 14 residues. The germline V and J ends were trimmed by 3 bases and 7 bases, with 12 bases remaining between them.

This clone was observed a single time. The CDR3 region is CASSPDGLRLNTEAFF. The CDR3, as DNA: TGTGCCAGCAGCCCTGACGGTTTGAGGTTGAACACTGAAGCTTTCTTT. The J gene is TRBJ1-1, the V gene TRBV7-6; D is uncertain. The CDR3 runs to 16 residues. Germline V gene lookup returns CDR1 SGHVS and CDR2 FNYEAQ. The V end lost 5 bases, the J end lost 0 bases, and 16 bases lay between the germline ends.

The chain's CDR3 is CASSPTDRSWSEQYF. CDR3 nucleotide sequence: TGCGCCAGCAGCCCCACAGACAGGTCGTGGAGCGAGCAGTACTTC. The rearrangement joins TRBV5-1 to TRBJ2-7; D perhaps matches TRBD1 (6 bases). V lost 4 bases, J lost 6 bases, and 20 bases lay in between. Germline V gene sequence: CDR1 SGHRS, CDR2 YFSETQ. The CDR3 loop spans 15 amino acids. Full variable domain (missing parts from reference TRBV5-1 and TRBJ2-7): KAGVTQTPRYLIKTRGQQVTLSCSPISGHRSVSWYQQTPGQGLQFLFEYFSETQRNKGNFPGRFSGRQFSNSRSEMNVSTLELGDSALYLCASSPTDRSWSEQYFGPGTRLTVT.

The chain has TRBV7-9 and TRBJ1-4, with D hard to call. Germline V lookup: CDR1 SEHNR, CDR2 FQNEAQ (reference sequence). The CDR3 consists of 14 residues. Trimming cost V 5 bases and J 0 bases, with 7 bases left between them. The CDR3 DNA is TGTGCCAGCAGCCAACACGCAACTAATGAAAAACTGTTTTTT. It specifies CASSQHATNEKLFF.

The genes are TRBV5-1 and TRBJ2-3, with D tentatively TRBD2 (6 bases). Looked up from germline, CDR1 is SGHRS and CDR2 is YFSETQ. This CDR3 is 17 amino acids long. Trimming shortened V by 0 bases and J by 6 bases, and 20 bases separated the two germline ends. The CDR3 DNA reads as TGCGCCAGCAGCTTGGAGCTCCGGGGGACCGGTACGGATACGCAGTATTTT. Encoded protein: CASSLELRGTGTDTQYF.

V is TRBV5-1 and J is TRBJ2-7; possibly TRBD1 or TRBD2 for D (5 bases each). V gave up 7 bases and J gave up 0 bases, with 17 bases separating them. CDR1 is SGHRS, CDR2 YFSETQ, per germline. The CDR3 spans 15 residues. In DNA, the CDR3 is TGCGCCAGCTCGATGGGGGTTCTTTACTCCTACGAGCAGTACTTC. It codes for CASSMGVLYSYEQYF.

The J gene is TRBJ2-1, the V gene TRBV7-9, with D maybe TRBD2 (6 bases). Germline V gene data show CDR1 as SEHNR and CDR2 as FQNEAQ (reference sequence). V shed 0 bases and J shed 11 bases, with 8 bases lying between them. CDR3 length: 12 residues. The DNA for the CDR3 is TGTGCCAGCAGCTTAGCCGGGACTCAGCAGTTCTTC. This encodes CASSLAGTQQFF.

The rearrangement links TRBV2 to TRBJ2-7; tentatively, D is TRBD1 (6 bases). Trimming took 5 bases from V and 5 from J, leaving 19 bases between them. In germline, CDR1 is SNHLY, CDR2 FYNNEI. The length of the CDR3 is 15 residues. CDR3 DNA sequence: TGTGCCAGCAGTCACGGACAGAAAAAGGTCGACGAGCAGTACTTC. Its translation: CASSHGQKKVDEQYF.

This chain connects TRBV19 to TRBJ2-7; no firm D call. Germline CDR1 reads LNHDA; CDR2 reads SQIVND (reference sequence). Trimming cost V 5 bases and J 1 base, with 12 bases left between them. The CDR3 loop spans 14 amino acids. CDR3 region: CASSLRLISYEQYF. The CDR3 DNA reads TGTGCCAGTAGTCTCCGGCTTATTTCCTACGAGCAGTACTTC.

This clone occurred once. J is TRBJ1-5 and V is TRBV7-2; the D gene is possibly TRBD1 (6 bases). V gave up 5 bases and J gave up 4 bases, with 12 bases separating them. The CDR3 totals 14 residues. In germline, CDR1 is SGHTA, CDR2 FQGNSA. The CDR3 sequence: CASSEQGGNQPQHF. The CDR3 DNA is TGTGCCAGCAGCGAACAGGGAGGTAATCAGCCCCAGCATTTT.

The chain carries TRBV7-3 and TRBJ2-3, with D possibly being TRBD2 (5 bases). Germline CDR1 SGHTA, CDR2 FQGTGA. This CDR3 comprises 14 residues. The V end was cut by 6 bases, the J end by 1 base, with 11 bases between. CDR3 DNA: TGTGCCAGCAGTTTTAACGGGGGCACAGATACGCAGTATTTT. Its protein is CASSFNGGTDTQYF.

The chain carries TRBV5-1 and TRBJ1-6; D unresolved. The germline gives CDR1 SGHRS, CDR2 YFSETQ. The V gene lost 2 bases and the J gene lost 7 bases, with 7 bases spanning the gap. This CDR3 has 13 amino acids. CDR3 amino acids: CASSLERNSPLHF. The CDR3 nucleotides are TGCGCCAGCAGCTTAGAGAGGAATTCACCCCTCCACTTT.

The chain joins TRBV5-1 to TRBJ2-7; D might be TRBD2 (6 bases). Germline V gives CDR1 SGHRS, CDR2 YFSETQ. This CDR3 is 13 amino acids long. Trimming removed 10 bases from V and 0 bases from J, with 14 bases in between. This CDR3 is CAPPGLFSYEQYF. The CDR3 nucleotides read TGCGCCCCACCGGGACTGTTCTCCTACGAGCAGTACTTC.

This clone has just one count. The chain employs TRBV10-3 and TRBJ1-2; D not certain. This CDR3 is 12 amino acids long. Deletions cut 4 bases from V and 1 base from J, with 4 bases between. Germline-derived CDR1 and CDR2 are ENHRY and SYGVKD. The CDR3 loop is CAISGFNYGYTF. The DNA for the CDR3 is TGTGCCATCAGTGGTTTTAACTATGGCTACACCTTC.